The present TCR beta chain was sequenced within a study of chemoradiotherapy in HPV16-positive cancers. Overall study results and limits: During treatment, candidate HPV-specific clones and E7-related motifs expanded in tumor. Better recurrence-free survival went with HPV-responsive T-cell expansion in HPV16-positive patients.

As concerns this clone: Its antigen is undetermined.

After removal of 3 bases from V and 8 bases from J, the junction contained 2 bases not matched to a gene. The CDR3 covers 12 residues. Germline CDR1 MNHNS, CDR2 SASEGT. The data were produced by immunoSEQ multiplex PCR, yet TCRdb's version contains in-frame clones alone and is incomplete. The repertoire holds approximately 8,100 clones, with approximately 90% as singletons. V gene TRBV6-1 combines with J gene TRBJ1-2, with 8 nucleotides matching TRBD1. The TCR was taken from a human donor with HPV-associated anogenital cancer. The starting material was blood, obtained from a patient who underwent chemoradiotherapy. CDR3 sequence reads: CASSDRGRGYTF. The CDR3 bases are TGTGCCAGCAGTGACAGGGGGCGCGGCTACACCTTC.